These 9 T cell receptor beta chains were all obtained from the same sample, sequenced in a study of Tregs in tolerant kidney transplant recipients. Method: immunoSEQ multiplex PCR; TCRdb's copy keeps in-frame clones and lacks some. The sample consists of some 70,000 clones, 85% to 90% of them appearing once. The sample was CD4+ T cells from blood, taken before the transplant. These receptors were obtained from a human donor who received a combined kidney and bone marrow transplant.

The V call is TRBV28, the J call TRBJ2-3; TRBD1 agrees at 11 bases. Per the germline V gene, CDR1 is MDHEN and CDR2 is SYDVKM. The CDR3 is 19 amino acids. Trimming at V came to 3 bases and at J to 0 bases, leaving 11 bases not matched to a gene. The CDR3 DNA reads TGTGCCAGCAGTTTTTATAAGCTCCGGGACAGGGGGAGCACAGATACGCAGTATTTT. Translated: CASSFYKLRDRGSTDTQYF.

J is TRBJ2-5 and V is TRBV11-2; D call uncertain. V gave up 0 bases and J gave up 9 bases, with 5 bases separating them. Per the germline V gene, CDR1 is SGHAT and CDR2 is FQNNGV. This CDR3 contains 11 residues. DNA for the CDR3: TGTGCCAGCAGCTTAGAGAGGCCCCAGTACTTC. Translating gives CASSLERPQYF.

The gene calls are TRBV2 and TRBJ1-3; D not resolved. Germline lookup yields CDR1 SNHLY and CDR2 FYNNEI. The CDR3 loop spans 16 amino acids. The V gene lost 1 base and the J gene lost 2 bases, with 12 bases spanning the gap. CDR3 sequence reads: CASSEGRPSAGNTIYF. The DNA of the CDR3 is TGTGCCAGCAGTGAAGGGAGACCTTCCGCTGGAAACACCATATATTTT. Combining the CDR3 with reference TRBV2 and TRBJ1-3 gives the whole variable domain EPEVTQTPSHQVTQMGQEVILRCVPISNHLYFYWYRQILGQKVEFLVSFYNNEISEKSEIFDDQFSVERPDGSNFTLKIRSTKLEDSAMYFCASSEGRPSAGNTIYFGEGSWLTVV.

This clone occurred a few times. The rearrangement joins TRBV28 to TRBJ2-1; the D gene is possibly TRBD1 (5 bases). The ends were cut back, 2 bases at V and 6 bases at J, with 5 bases in the middle. CDR1 MDHEN and CDR2 SYDVKM come from the germline V gene. This CDR3 is 12 amino acids long. The CDR3 DNA is TGTGCCAGCAGTTTACAGGGCAATGAGCAGTTCTTC. Translating gives CASSLQGNEQFF.

The chain combines TRBV7-2 with TRBJ1-2; no reliable D call. The germline V gene has CDR1 SGHTA and CDR2 FQGNSA. This CDR3 comprises 15 residues. The V and J ends lost 1 base and 0 bases respectively, with 9 bases between them. The CDR3 region is CASSLGGVSNYGYTF. The DNA of the CDR3 is TGTGCCAGCAGCTTAGGCGGAGTTTCTAACTATGGCTACACCTTC.

The chain links TRBV28 to TRBJ2-5; tentatively, D is TRBD2 (5 bases). CDR1 MDHEN and CDR2 SYDVKM come from the germline V gene. This CDR3 is built from 15 residues. The V gene lost 3 bases and the J gene lost 5 bases, with 16 bases spanning the gap. The CDR3 nucleotides are TGTGCCAGCAGTTTCCACTCAACGCGAGGGGAGACCCAGTACTTC. This sequence encodes CASSFHSTRGETQYF.

This chain joins TRBV12-5 and TRBJ2-1, with a possible D match to TRBD2 (5 bases). In germline, CDR1 is LGHNT, CDR2 FRNRAP. V was clipped by 7 bases and J by 8 bases, with 15 bases between them. This CDR3 comprises 13 residues. The CDR3 region has the DNA TGTGCTAGTGAAGAGGCCTCCGGGGATGAGCAGTTCTTC. This sequence encodes CASEEASGDEQFF.

This chain links TRBV6-1 with TRBJ2-7, with D possibly being TRBD1 (5 bases). The germline gives CDR1 MNHNS, CDR2 SASEGT. Trimming took 4 bases from V and 4 from J, leaving 8 bases between them. This CDR3 comprises 12 residues. The CDR3 nucleotides read TGTGCCAGCAGTGTACAGGAGTACGAGCAGTACTTC. Its translation is CASSVQEYEQYF.

The V gene is TRBV5-1, the J gene TRBJ2-2; 7 nucleotides agree with TRBD2. The germline V gene encodes CDR1 SGHRS and CDR2 YFSETQ. This CDR3 has 16 residues. V shed 3 bases, J shed 1 base, and the junction held 6 bases outside the gene matches. CDR3 bases: TGCGCCAGCAGCTCGGGACTACCCGAGAACACCGGGGAGCTGTTTTTT. The encoded protein is CASSSGLPENTGELFF.